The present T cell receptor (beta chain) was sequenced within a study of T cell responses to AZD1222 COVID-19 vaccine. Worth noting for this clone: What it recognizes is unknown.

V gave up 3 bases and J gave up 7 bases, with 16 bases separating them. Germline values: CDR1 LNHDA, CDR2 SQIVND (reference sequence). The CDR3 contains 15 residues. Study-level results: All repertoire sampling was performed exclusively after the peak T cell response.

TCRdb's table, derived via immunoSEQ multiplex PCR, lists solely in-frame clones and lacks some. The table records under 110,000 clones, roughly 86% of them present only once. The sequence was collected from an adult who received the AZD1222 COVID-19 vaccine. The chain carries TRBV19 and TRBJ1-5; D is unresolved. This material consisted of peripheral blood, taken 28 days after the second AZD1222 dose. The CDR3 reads CASSIGPQVGQPQHF. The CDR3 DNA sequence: TGTGCCAGTAGTATCGGTCCCCAAGTAGGGCAGCCCCAGCATTTT.